This entry is about one T cell receptor (beta chain). Its antigen is currently unknown. Other DNA sequences in the sample encode the same CDR3. The donors were healthy bone marrow donors. With 3 bases removed from V and 2 bases from J, the gap between germline ends came to 8 bases. CDR1 MNHEY and CDR2 SMNVEV come from the germline V gene (reference sequence). The CDR3 sequence is 13 residues long. The data were taken from a study of cytomegalovirus exposure and HLA in healthy donors. Study-wide results and limits: A classifier reportedly called cytomegalovirus status with high sensitivity and specificity.

It was with 60 Vbeta and 13 Jbeta primers that the PCR ran. Profiling relied on immunoSEQ multiplex PCR, and the TCRdb table lists in-frame clones only, not all of them. The sample yields 100,000 to 150,000 clones, 70% to 85% seen once. The receptor's source is a woman under 30 in good health and CMV-seropositive. V is TRBV27 and J is TRBJ2-7, with D possibly matching TRBD2 (5 bases). The sample taken for sequencing was PBMCs. The CDR3 region is CASSFRGAYEQYF. The CDR3 DNA is TGTGCCAGCAGTTTCCGGGGTGCCTACGAGCAGTACTTC.